A single sample gave rise to the 6 T cell receptor beta chains below, sequenced in a study of CD8 T cells in ankylosing spondylitis. TCRdb used MiXCR to reprocess the 5' RACE reads, holding one entry per CDR3 protein. The data hold over 150,000 distinct CDR3 sequences, with around 13% observed a single time. Input material: blood, either unsorted or a sorted T cell fraction (not recorded which). Receptor source: a male donor with ankylosing spondylitis or in good health (not recorded which).

This clonotype came up many times. The chain has TRBV29-1 and TRBJ1-1; perhaps TRBD1 as D (6 bases). CDR3 length: 12 amino acids. Germline loops: CDR1 SQVTM, CDR2 ANQGSEA. The V end lost 3 bases, the J end lost 10 bases, and 15 bases lay between the germline ends. The CDR3 spells CSVDLTGRGAFF. DNA for the CDR3: TGCAGCGTTGATTTGACAGGCCGGGGAGCTTTCTTT.

This clonotype was found many times. This rearrangement joins TRBV12-3 or TRBV12-4 to TRBJ2-2, with D possibly called TRBD1 or TRBD2 (6 bases each). This CDR3 is 17 amino acids long. The germline V and J ends were trimmed by 5 bases and 7 bases, with 23 bases remaining between them. The CDR3 spells CASSPLGGGGLIGELFF. The CDR3 bases are TGTGCCAGCAGTCCCTTGGGTGGAGGGGGGTTGATCGGGGAGCTGTTTTTT.

The table lists this clonotype with many counts. This chain connects TRBV12-3 or TRBV12-4 to TRBJ2-2; tentatively, D is TRBD1 or TRBD2 (5 bases each). With 8 bases removed from V and 0 bases from J, the gap between germline ends came to 16 bases. The CDR3 consists of 16 residues. The CDR3 loop is CASLRAGTANTGELFF. CDR3 DNA sequence: TGTGCCAGCCTAAGGGCCGGGACGGCGAACACCGGGGAGCTGTTTTTT.

The CDR3 loop reads CASSLGTFSEETQYF. The DNA of the CDR3 is TGCGCCAGCAGCTTGGGGACTTTCTCAGAGGAGACCCAGTACTTC. This chain uses TRBV5-1 with TRBJ2-5; the D gene is possibly TRBD2 (5 bases). The CDR3 runs 15 residues. Trimming took off 0 bases at V and 5 bases at J, with 14 bases between the two ends. Germline V gives CDR1 SGHRS, CDR2 YFSETQ.

This clonotype was detected a few times. This rearrangement joins TRBV2 to TRBJ1-4; D is ambiguous. The CDR3 runs to 13 residues. Germline CDR1 is SNHLY and CDR2 is FYNNEI. V was trimmed by 7 bases and J by 10 bases, leaving 16 bases between them. CDR3 sequence reads: CASIPNPGRKLFF. The CDR3 DNA sequence: TGTGCCAGCATTCCCAATCCCGGGAGAAAACTGTTTTTT. The full variable domain, its missing parts supplied by reference TRBV2 and TRBJ1-4, is EPEVTQTPSHQVTQMGQEVILRCVPISNHLYFYWYRQILGQKVEFLVSFYNNEISEKSEIFDDQFSVERPDGSNFTLKIRSTKLEDSAMYFCASIPNPGRKLFFGSGTQLSVL.

This clonotype was observed a handful of times. The CDR3 sequence is CASSEGGPRFYGYTF. DNA for the CDR3: TGTGCCAGCAGTGAAGGCGGTCCCCGATTCTATGGCTACACCTTC. This sequence joins TRBV6-1 and TRBJ1-2, with D unresolved. The germline V gene has CDR1 MNHNS and CDR2 SASEGT. This CDR3 comprises 15 residues. V lost 1 base, J lost 4 bases, and 13 bases lay in between.